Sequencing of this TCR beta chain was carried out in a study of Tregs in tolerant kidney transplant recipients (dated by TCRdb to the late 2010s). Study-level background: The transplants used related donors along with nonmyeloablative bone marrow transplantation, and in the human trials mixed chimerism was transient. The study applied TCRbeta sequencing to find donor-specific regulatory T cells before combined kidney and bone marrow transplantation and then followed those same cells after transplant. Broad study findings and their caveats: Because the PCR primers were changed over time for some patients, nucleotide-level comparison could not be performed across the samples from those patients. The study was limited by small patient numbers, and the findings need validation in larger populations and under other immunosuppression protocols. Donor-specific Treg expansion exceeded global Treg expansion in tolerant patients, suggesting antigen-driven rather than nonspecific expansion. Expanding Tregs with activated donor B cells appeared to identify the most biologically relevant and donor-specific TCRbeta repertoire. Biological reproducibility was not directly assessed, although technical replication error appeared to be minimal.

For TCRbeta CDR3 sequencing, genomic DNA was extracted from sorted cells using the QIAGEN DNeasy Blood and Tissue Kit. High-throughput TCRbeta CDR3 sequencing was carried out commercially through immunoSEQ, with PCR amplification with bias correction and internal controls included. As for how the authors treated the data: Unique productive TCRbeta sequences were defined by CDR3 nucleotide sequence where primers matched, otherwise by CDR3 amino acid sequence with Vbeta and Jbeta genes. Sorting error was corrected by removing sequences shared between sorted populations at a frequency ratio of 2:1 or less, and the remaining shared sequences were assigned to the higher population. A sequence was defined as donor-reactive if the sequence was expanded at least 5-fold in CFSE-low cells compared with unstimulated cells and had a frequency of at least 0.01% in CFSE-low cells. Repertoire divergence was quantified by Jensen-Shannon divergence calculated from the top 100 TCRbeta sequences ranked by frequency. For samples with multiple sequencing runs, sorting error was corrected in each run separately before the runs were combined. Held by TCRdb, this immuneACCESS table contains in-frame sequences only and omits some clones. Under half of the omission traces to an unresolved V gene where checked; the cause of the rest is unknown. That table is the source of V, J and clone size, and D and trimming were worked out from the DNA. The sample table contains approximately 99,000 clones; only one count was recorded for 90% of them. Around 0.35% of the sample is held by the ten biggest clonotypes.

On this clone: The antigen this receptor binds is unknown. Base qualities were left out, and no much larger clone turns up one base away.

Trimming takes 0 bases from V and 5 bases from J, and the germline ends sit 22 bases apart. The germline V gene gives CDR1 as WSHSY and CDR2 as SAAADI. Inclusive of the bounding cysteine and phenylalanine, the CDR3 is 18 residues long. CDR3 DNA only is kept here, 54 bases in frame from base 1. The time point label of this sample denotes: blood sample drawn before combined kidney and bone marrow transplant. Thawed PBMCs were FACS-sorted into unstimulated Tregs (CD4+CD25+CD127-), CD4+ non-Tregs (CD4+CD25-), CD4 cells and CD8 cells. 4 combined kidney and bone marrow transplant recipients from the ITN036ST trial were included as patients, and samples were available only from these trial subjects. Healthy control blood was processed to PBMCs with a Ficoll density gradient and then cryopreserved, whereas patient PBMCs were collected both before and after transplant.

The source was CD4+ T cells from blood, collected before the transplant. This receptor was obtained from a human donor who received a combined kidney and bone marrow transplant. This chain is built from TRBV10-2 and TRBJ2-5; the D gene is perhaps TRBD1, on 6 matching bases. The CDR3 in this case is CASSESYPAQGFRETQYF. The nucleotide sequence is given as TGCGCCAGCAGTGAGTCATATCCGGCACAGGGTTTTCGCGAGACCCAGTACTTC.